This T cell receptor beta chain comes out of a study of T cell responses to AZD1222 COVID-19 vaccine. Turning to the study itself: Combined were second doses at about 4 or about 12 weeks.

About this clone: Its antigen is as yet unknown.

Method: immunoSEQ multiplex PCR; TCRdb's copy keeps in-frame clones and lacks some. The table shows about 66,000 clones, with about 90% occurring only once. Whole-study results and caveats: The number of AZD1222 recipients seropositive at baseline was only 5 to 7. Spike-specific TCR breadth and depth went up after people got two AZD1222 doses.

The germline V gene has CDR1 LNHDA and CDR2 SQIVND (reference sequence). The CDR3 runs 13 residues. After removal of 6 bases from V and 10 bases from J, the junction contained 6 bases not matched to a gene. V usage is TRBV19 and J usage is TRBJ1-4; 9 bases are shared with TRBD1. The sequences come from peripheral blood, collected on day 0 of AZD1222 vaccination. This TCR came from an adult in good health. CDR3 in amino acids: CASRRDRVGKLFF. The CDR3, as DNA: TGTGCCAGTAGGAGGGACAGGGTTGGAAAACTGTTTTTT.